This note documents a single TCR beta chain sequence. What it binds is unknown. These data come from a study of OX40 agonist ivuxolimab in advanced cancers. Study context: In this trial design, patients received ivuxolimab intravenously at 0.01 to 10 mg/kg every 2 weeks. A diagnosis of hepatocellular carcinoma, melanoma, renal cell or head and neck cancer was present in dose-escalation patients.

Findings of the study overall: CD8+ T cells (on average) carried more expanded clones than CD4+ T cells. The specificity for antigen of the expanded peripheral T cells was not determined.

Libraries were prepared by immunoSEQ multiplex PCR; TCRdb keeps only in-frame clonotypes and omits some of them. The top ten hold over 1.1% of the sample, which has 50,000 to 60,000 clones, 70% to 85% seen once. The CDR3 spans 11 residues. Germline CDR1 is SGHAT and CDR2 is FQNNGV. V was clipped by 4 bases and J by 4 bases, with 4 bases between them. The chain links TRBV11-2 to TRBJ1-2, with D uncertain. The TCR was taken from an adult with an advanced solid tumor such as melanoma, head and neck, liver or kidney cancer. The sequenced sample was CD4+ or CD8+ T cells sorted from blood, obtained in a trial of the OX40 agonist ivuxolimab. The CDR3 here is CASSSRYGYTF. Here the CDR3 DNA reads TGTGCCAGCAGCTCCCGCTATGGCTACACCTTC.